Shown below are 28 T cell receptor beta chains from a single sample sequenced in a study of blood T cell repertoires in COVID-19. Assay: immunoSEQ multiplex PCR; the TCRdb copy retains only in-frame clones and omits some. The sample shows roughly 100,000 clones, 88% of them seen only once. The specimen was peripheral blood. The origin of the receptors is a man aged 45-65 years with COVID-19, enrolled during active disease.

The rearrangement links TRBV5-1 to TRBJ1-6; 7 nucleotides agree with TRBD1. The CDR3 contains 15 residues. Germline-derived CDR1 and CDR2 are SGHRS and YFSETQ. Trimming removed 0 bases from V and 5 bases from J; junction bases left unmatched: 2. CDR3 nucleotides: TGCGCCAGCAGCTTGGGACAGGGAGATAATTCACCCCTCCACTTT. It encodes CASSLGQGDNSPLHF. The full variable domain, completed using reference TRBV5-1 and TRBJ1-6, is KAGVTQTPRYLIKTRGQQVTLSCSPISGHRSVSWYQQTPGQGLQFLFEYFSETQRNKGNFPGRFSGRQFSNSRSEMNVSTLELGDSALYLCASSLGQGDNSPLHFGNGTRLTVT.

This chain joins TRBV3-1 (or the pseudogene TRBV3-2) and TRBJ2-3; D possibly corresponds to TRBD2 (5 bases). Germline V gives CDR1 LGHDT, CDR2 YNNKEL (reference sequence). Trimming cost V 3 bases and J 0 bases, with 13 bases left between them. This CDR3 region has 16 residues. The CDR3 is CASSHQSGPSTDTQYF. CDR3 DNA sequence: TGTGCCAGCAGCCATCAGAGCGGTCCTAGCACAGATACGCAGTATTTT.

The V and J genes are TRBV2 and TRBJ1-6; TRBD1 matches at 10 bases. Unmatched junction bases numbered 5, after V lost 7 bases and J lost 5 bases. This CDR3 region has 15 residues. Germline V CDR1 and CDR2: SNHLY, FYNNEI. The CDR3 DNA sequence: TGTGCCAGCAATGGACAGGGGGTCGATAATTCACCCCTCCACTTT. Translated: CASNGQGVDNSPLHF. Complete variable domain (other parts from reference TRBV2 and TRBJ1-6): EPEVTQTPSHQVTQMGQEVILRCVPISNHLYFYWYRQILGQKVEFLVSFYNNEISEKSEIFDDQFSVERPDGSNFTLKIRSTKLEDSAMYFCASNGQGVDNSPLHFGNGTRLTVT.

The rearrangement joins TRBV7-2 to TRBJ2-2; a possible D gene is TRBD2 (5 bases). CDR1 is SGHTA and CDR2 is FQGNSA in the germline V gene. The CDR3 sequence is 16 residues long. V was shortened by 3 bases and J by 2 bases, with 13 bases between the two germline ends. This CDR3 is CASSFSGLLNTGELFF. The CDR3 nucleotides are TGTGCCAGCAGCTTTTCCGGACTCCTAAACACCGGGGAGCTGTTTTTT.

The chain carries TRBV7-3 and TRBJ1-4; the D is unclear. Germline assignment: CDR1 SGHTA and CDR2 FQGTGA. The CDR3 extends over 13 amino acids. Trimming took off 1 base at V and 7 bases at J, with 7 bases between the two ends. The CDR3 loop reads CASSLNRGEKLFF. DNA for the CDR3: TGTGCCAGCAGCTTAAACCGGGGTGAAAAACTGTTTTTT.

The chain has TRBV6-5 and TRBJ1-5; 9 bases agree with TRBD1. Trimming removed 7 bases from V and 5 bases from J; junction bases left unmatched: 9. Germline V CDR1 and CDR2: MNHEY, SVGAGI. The length of the CDR3 is 15 residues. The CDR3: CASTGEQGAYQPQHF. DNA for the CDR3: TGTGCCAGCACGGGTGAACAGGGGGCCTATCAGCCCCAGCATTTT.

The chain employs TRBV27 and TRBJ2-1; 9 bases are a match to TRBD2. J lost 2 bases, V lost 6 bases, and 2 bases had no gene match. CDR1 is MNHEY and CDR2 is SMNVEV in the germline V gene (reference sequence). This CDR3 spans 14 amino acids. CDR3 DNA: TGTGCCAGCAGCGCGGGGGGGCCCTACAATGAGCAGTTCTTC. Amino acid sequence: CASSAGGPYNEQFF.

The chain carries TRBV15 and TRBJ1-1; maybe TRBD1 (6 bases). Per the germline V gene, CDR1 is LNHNV and CDR2 is YYDKDF (reference sequence). V lost 5 bases, J lost 4 bases, and 11 bases lay in between. This CDR3 is built from 13 residues. The CDR3 loop is CATSSKGGTEAFF. The CDR3 bases are TGTGCCACCAGCTCCAAAGGGGGCACTGAAGCTTTCTTT.

The rearrangement joins TRBV5-1 to TRBJ2-3; D call uncertain. Germline values: CDR1 SGHRS, CDR2 YFSETQ. CDR3 length: 15 amino acids. V was shortened by 0 bases and J by 0 bases, with 8 bases between the two germline ends. The CDR3 protein is CASSLEASSTDTQYF. The CDR3 region has the DNA TGCGCCAGCAGCTTGGAAGCCTCTAGCACAGATACGCAGTATTTT. Filled out from reference TRBV5-1 and TRBJ2-3, the complete variable domain reads KAGVTQTPRYLIKTRGQQVTLSCSPISGHRSVSWYQQTPGQGLQFLFEYFSETQRNKGNFPGRFSGRQFSNSRSEMNVSTLELGDSALYLCASSLEASSTDTQYFGPGTRLTVL.

The chain carries TRBV24-1 and TRBJ2-5; 14 bases fit TRBD2. Germline lookup yields CDR1 KGHDR and CDR2 SFDVKD. V lost 2 bases and J lost 5; bases outside the gene matches: 3. This CDR3 is built from 16 residues. The CDR3 DNA reads as TGTGCCACCAGTGATTCGGGACTAGCGGGGGTTGAGACCCAGTACTTC. Translating gives CATSDSGLAGVETQYF.

The chain has TRBV4-3 and TRBJ2-7; D unclear. Trimming removed 1 base at V and 3 bases at J, with 7 bases between. The CDR3 contains 13 residues. Germline assignment: CDR1 LGHNA and CDR2 YSLEER. CDR3 bases: TGCGCCAGCAGCCAAGGAGGCATCTACGAGCAGTACTTC. This gives the protein CASSQGGIYEQYF.

The rearrangement uses TRBV5-4 and TRBJ2-1; 7 bases agree with TRBD1. V was pared by 4 bases and J by 5 bases, with 12 bases of the junction left unmatched. The germline V gene encodes CDR1 SGHNT and CDR2 YYREEE (reference sequence). The CDR3 length is 16 residues. Here the CDR3 reads CASSPLLGQVDNEQFF. The CDR3, as DNA: TGTGCCAGCAGCCCGCTCCTAGGACAGGTTGACAATGAGCAGTTCTTC.

This chain joins TRBV4-1 and TRBJ2-1; 7 bases are shared with TRBD1. V lost 8 bases to trimming and J lost 9 bases; unmatched junction nucleotides: 13. The CDR3 is 14 amino acids. Germline values: CDR1 MGHRA, CDR2 YSYEKL. CDR3 coding DNA: TGCGCCAGCGGTACCGGGACAGTAGGACCTGAGCAGTTCTTC. Protein product: CASGTGTVGPEQFF.

V and J are TRBV6-5 and TRBJ2-7; 11 bases are a match to TRBD1. Losses at the gene ends were 2 bases for V and 5 bases for J; bases not matched to a gene: 5. Germline V lookup: CDR1 MNHEY, CDR2 SVGAGI. The CDR3 covers 15 residues. The CDR3 DNA is TGTGCCAGCAGTTACGTGGGGACAGGGGGAAACGAGCAGTACTTC. It encodes CASSYVGTGGNEQYF.

The chain employs TRBV9 and TRBJ2-7; 13 nucleotides agree with TRBD2. The junction had 3 bases not matched to a gene; V was cut back by 0 bases and J by 6 bases. The CDR3 runs 15 residues. Germline CDR1 reads SGDLS; CDR2 reads YYNGEE. The CDR3 is CASSVVGLAGAEQYF. The CDR3 DNA reads as TGTGCCAGCAGCGTAGTTGGACTAGCGGGGGCCGAGCAGTACTTC.

The V call is TRBV28, the J call TRBJ2-7, with 7 bases aligning to TRBD2. Germline lookup yields CDR1 MDHEN and CDR2 SYDVKM. Germline trimming cut 5 bases from V and 4 bases from J; bases unmatched to any gene: 8. The CDR3 is 14 residues long. The CDR3 coding sequence is TGTGCCAGCAGTAGCGGGACTTTGAGGTACGAGCAGTACTTC. This gives the protein CASSSGTLRYEQYF.

The genes are TRBV3-1 (or the pseudogene TRBV3-2) and TRBJ2-5, with TRBD2 as a possible D gene (6 bases). Germline assignment: CDR1 LGHDT and CDR2 YNNKEL (reference sequence). The V gene lost 0 bases and the J gene lost 6 bases, with 17 bases spanning the gap. The CDR3 totals 16 residues. The CDR3 here is CASSQESGLARQTQYF. The CDR3 coding sequence is TGTGCCAGCAGCCAAGAGTCAGGGCTAGCGCGGCAGACCCAGTACTTC.

This chain links TRBV29-1 with TRBJ1-2, with 9 bases that match TRBD1. CDR3 length: 13 amino acids. Trimming removed 6 bases from V and 4 bases from J; junction bases left unmatched: 6. Germline CDR1 SQVTM, CDR2 ANQGSEA. The CDR3 loop is CSVRDREGYGYTF. CDR3 bases: TGCAGCGTCCGGGACAGGGAGGGCTATGGCTACACCTTC.

The chain couples TRBV10-3 to TRBJ2-3; 7 bases are shared with TRBD2. With V trimmed by 5 bases and J by 2 bases, 13 bases remained unmatched. CDR1 is ENHRY and CDR2 is SYGVKD in the germline V gene. The CDR3 is 17 amino acids. The CDR3 loop is CAISPGRREGLTDTQYF. The CDR3 nucleotides are TGTGCCATCAGTCCCGGACGGAGGGAGGGCCTCACAGATACGCAGTATTTT.

The V call is TRBV28, the J call TRBJ2-1; TRBD1 matches 8 bases. This CDR3 has 16 amino acids. Germline V gene lookup returns CDR1 MDHEN and CDR2 SYDVKM. V dropped 6 bases and J dropped 0; count of bases not matched to a gene: 7. The CDR3 loop reads CASRRDRPSSYNEQFF. DNA for the CDR3: TGTGCCAGCAGAAGGGACAGGCCAAGCTCCTACAATGAGCAGTTCTTC.

This clone showed up just once. The J gene is TRBJ1-5, the V gene TRBV19, with D maybe TRBD1 (6 bases). In germline, CDR1 is LNHDA, CDR2 SQIVND (reference sequence). V dropped 5 bases and J dropped 4 bases, with 15 bases sitting between them. This CDR3 region has 15 residues. The chain's CDR3 is CASSGPQGHNQPQHF. CDR3 nucleotides: TGTGCCAGTAGTGGACCCCAGGGGCATAATCAGCCCCAGCATTTT.

The chain carries TRBV19 and TRBJ2-4; possible D gene TRBD2, 6 bases. Trimming cost V 4 bases and J 3 bases, with 19 bases left between them. There are 17 residues in the CDR3. The germline CDR1 and CDR2 sequences are LNHDA and SQIVND (reference sequence). CDR3 residues: CASSKRGGGQIKNIQYF. The CDR3 DNA is TGTGCCAGTAGTAAACGCGGTGGAGGGCAGATCAAAAACATTCAGTACTTC.

The sample holds a few counts of this clone. The genes are TRBV5-1 and TRBJ2-1, with TRBD2 matching 7 bases. Per germline, CDR1 SGHRS and CDR2 YFSETQ. V shed 4 bases, J shed 5 bases, and the junction held 6 bases outside the gene matches. The CDR3 covers 14 residues. The CDR3 loop is CASSTAGPNNEQFF. The CDR3 DNA follows: TGCGCCAGCAGCACAGCGGGGCCCAACAATGAGCAGTTCTTC.

This chain links TRBV15 with TRBJ2-7; TRBD2 is a possible D gene (5 bases). The CDR3 contains 13 residues. V was pared by 0 bases and J by 4 bases, with 7 bases between. Germline CDR1 is LNHNV and CDR2 is YYDKDF (reference sequence). CDR3 DNA: TGTGCCACCAGCAGAGATCGGGGTTACGAGCAGTACTTC. Translating it yields CATSRDRGYEQYF.

V gene TRBV4-2 combines with J gene TRBJ1-1; TRBD1 matches 8 bases. J gave up 4 bases and V 5 bases, and 12 bases lay outside the gene matches. The V gene's germline CDR1 is LGHNA and CDR2 YNFKEQ. The CDR3 is 16 amino acids. In DNA, the CDR3 is TGTGCCAGCAGCTCCTACCCAGGGGGCGGTGGCACTGAAGCTTTCTTT. Protein: CASSSYPGGGGTEAFF.

This clone was detected once. The chain recombines TRBV7-2 with TRBJ1-5; 7 nucleotides agree with TRBD1. This CDR3 comprises 14 residues. The V and J ends lost 5 bases and 5 bases, in that order; junction bases with no gene match: 6. Germline lookup yields CDR1 SGHTA and CDR2 FQGNSA. CDR3 sequence (DNA): TGTGCCAGCAGCCCCAGACAGGGAGATCAGCCCCAGCATTTT. Its protein product is CASSPRQGDQPQHF.

Here the CDR3 DNA reads TGCGCCAGCGCTGGGGCGGGGTTAAGGGATGAGCAGTTCTTC. Translating gives CASAGAGLRDEQFF. The genes are TRBV5-1 and TRBJ2-1, with a possible D match to TRBD2 (6 bases). Between the trimmed V and J ends, which lost 7 bases and 8 bases, there was a span of 19 bases. This CDR3 is built from 14 residues. Germline lookup yields CDR1 SGHRS and CDR2 YFSETQ.

The chain has TRBV6-5 and TRBJ1-5; 8 nucleotides agree with TRBD1. V gave up 6 bases and J gave up 0 bases; unmatched junction bases: 4. Per germline, CDR1 MNHEY and CDR2 SVGAGI. The CDR3 runs to 15 residues. This CDR3 reads CASRQGVDSNQPQHF. The CDR3 DNA follows: TGTGCCAGCAGACAGGGGGTGGATAGCAATCAGCCCCAGCATTTT.